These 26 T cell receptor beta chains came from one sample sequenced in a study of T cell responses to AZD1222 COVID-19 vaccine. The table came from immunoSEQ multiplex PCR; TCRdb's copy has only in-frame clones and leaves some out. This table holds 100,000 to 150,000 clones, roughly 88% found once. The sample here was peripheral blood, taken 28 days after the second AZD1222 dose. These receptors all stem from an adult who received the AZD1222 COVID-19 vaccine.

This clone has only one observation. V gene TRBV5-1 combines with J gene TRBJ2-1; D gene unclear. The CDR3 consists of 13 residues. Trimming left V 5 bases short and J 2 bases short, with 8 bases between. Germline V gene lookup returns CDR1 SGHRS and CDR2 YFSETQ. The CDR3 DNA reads TGCGCCAGCAGTTCGGAGCCCTACAATGAGCAGTTCTTC. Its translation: CASSSEPYNEQFF.

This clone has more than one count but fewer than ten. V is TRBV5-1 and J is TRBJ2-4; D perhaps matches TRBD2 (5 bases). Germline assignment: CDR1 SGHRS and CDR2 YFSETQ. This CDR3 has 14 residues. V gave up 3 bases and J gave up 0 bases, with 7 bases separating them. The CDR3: CASSSGIAKNIQYF. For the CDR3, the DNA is TGCGCCAGCAGCTCCGGGATAGCCAAAAACATTCAGTACTTC. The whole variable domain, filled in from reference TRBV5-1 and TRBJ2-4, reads KAGVTQTPRYLIKTRGQQVTLSCSPISGHRSVSWYQQTPGQGLQFLFEYFSETQRNKGNFPGRFSGRQFSNSRSEMNVSTLELGDSALYLCASSSGIAKNIQYFGAGTRLSVL.

This chain's CDR3 is CSARGWGTEAFF. The DNA for the CDR3 is TGCAGCGCCCGTGGATGGGGAACTGAAGCTTTCTTT. V and J are TRBV29-1 and TRBJ1-1; D gene unclear. V was pared by 7 bases and J by 5 bases, with 14 bases between. Germline V gene lookup returns CDR1 SQVTM and CDR2 ANQGSEA. The CDR3 loop spans 12 amino acids.

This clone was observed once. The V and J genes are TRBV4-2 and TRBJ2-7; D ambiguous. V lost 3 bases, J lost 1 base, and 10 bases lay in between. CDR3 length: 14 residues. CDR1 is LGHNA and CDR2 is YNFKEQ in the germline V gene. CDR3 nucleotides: TGTGCCAGCAGCCATCAGGACGGGTCCTACGAGCAGTACTTC. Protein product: CASSHQDGSYEQYF.

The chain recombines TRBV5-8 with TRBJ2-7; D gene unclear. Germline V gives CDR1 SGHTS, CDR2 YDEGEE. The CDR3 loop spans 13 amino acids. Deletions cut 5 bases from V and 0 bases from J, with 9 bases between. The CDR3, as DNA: TGTGCCAGCAGTCGACAAAGCTCCTACGAGCAGTACTTC. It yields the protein CASSRQSSYEQYF.

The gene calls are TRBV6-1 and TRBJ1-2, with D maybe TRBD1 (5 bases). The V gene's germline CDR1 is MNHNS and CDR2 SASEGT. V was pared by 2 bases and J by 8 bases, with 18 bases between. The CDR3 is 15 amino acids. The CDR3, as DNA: TGTGCCAGCAGTGAAATGGGGCTAGAGGTGAGAGGCTACACCTTC. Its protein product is CASSEMGLEVRGYTF.

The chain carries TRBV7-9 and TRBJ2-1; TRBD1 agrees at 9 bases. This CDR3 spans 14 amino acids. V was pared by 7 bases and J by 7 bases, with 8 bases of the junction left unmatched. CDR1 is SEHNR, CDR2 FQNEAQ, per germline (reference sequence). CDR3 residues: CASIRTGVRNEQFF. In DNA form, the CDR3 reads TGTGCCAGCATCCGGACAGGGGTCAGGAATGAGCAGTTCTTC.

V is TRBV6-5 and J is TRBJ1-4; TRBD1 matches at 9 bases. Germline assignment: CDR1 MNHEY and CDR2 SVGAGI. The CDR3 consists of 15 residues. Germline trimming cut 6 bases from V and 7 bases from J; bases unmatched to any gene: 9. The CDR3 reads CASSNMTGGSEKLFF. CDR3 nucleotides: TGTGCCAGCAGCAACATGACAGGGGGGAGTGAAAAACTGTTTTTT.

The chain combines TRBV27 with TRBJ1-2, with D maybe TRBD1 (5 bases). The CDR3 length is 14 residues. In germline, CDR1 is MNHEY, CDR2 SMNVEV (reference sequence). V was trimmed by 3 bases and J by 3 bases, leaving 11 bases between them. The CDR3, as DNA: TGTGCCAGCAGTTTCGGGCAGGGCTACTATGGCTACACCTTC. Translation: CASSFGQGYYGYTF.

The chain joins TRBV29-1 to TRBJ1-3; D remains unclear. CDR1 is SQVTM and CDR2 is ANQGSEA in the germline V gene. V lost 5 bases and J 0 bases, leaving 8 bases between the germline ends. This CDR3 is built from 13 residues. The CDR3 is CSVRPNSGNTIYF. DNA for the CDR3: TGCAGCGTTCGCCCGAACTCTGGAAACACCATATATTTT.

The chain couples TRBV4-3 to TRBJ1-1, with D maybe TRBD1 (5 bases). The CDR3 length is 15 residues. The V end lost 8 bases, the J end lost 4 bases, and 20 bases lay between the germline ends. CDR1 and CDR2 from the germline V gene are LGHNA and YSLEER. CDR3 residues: CASSEDGGRFTEAFF. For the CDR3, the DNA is TGCGCCAGCTCCGAGGACGGGGGGAGGTTCACTGAAGCTTTCTTT.

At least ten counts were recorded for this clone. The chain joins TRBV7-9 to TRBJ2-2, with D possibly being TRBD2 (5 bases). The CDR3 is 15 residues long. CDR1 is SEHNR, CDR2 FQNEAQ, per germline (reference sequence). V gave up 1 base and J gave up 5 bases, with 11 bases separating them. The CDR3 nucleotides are TGTGCCAGCAGCTTAGAGCGCACGGGGACCGGGGAGCTGTTTTTT. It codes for CASSLERTGTGELFF.

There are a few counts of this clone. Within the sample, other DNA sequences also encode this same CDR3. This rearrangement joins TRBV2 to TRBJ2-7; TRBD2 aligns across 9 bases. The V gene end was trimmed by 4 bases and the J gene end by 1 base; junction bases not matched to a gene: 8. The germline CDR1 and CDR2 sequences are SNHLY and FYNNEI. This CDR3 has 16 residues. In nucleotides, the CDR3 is TGTGCCAGCAGTGGGCTAGCGGGGCAACTTTCCTACGAGCAGTACTTC. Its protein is CASSGLAGQLSYEQYF.

The CDR3 reads CASGLSSNYGYTF. In nucleotides, the CDR3 is TGTGCTAGTGGCCTCTCCAGTAACTATGGCTACACCTTC. The J gene is TRBJ1-2, the V gene TRBV12-5; D not resolved. CDR3 length: 13 amino acids. Germline CDR1 LGHNT, CDR2 FRNRAP. The V gene lost 6 bases and the J gene lost 1 base, with 9 bases spanning the gap. Together with reference TRBV12-5 and TRBJ1-2, the CDR3 gives the full variable domain: DARVTQTPRHKVTEMGQEVTMRCQPILGHNTVFWYRQTMMQGLELLAYFRNRAPLDDSGMPKDRFSAEMPDATLATLKIQPSEPRDSAVYFCASGLSSNYGYTFGSGTRLTVV.

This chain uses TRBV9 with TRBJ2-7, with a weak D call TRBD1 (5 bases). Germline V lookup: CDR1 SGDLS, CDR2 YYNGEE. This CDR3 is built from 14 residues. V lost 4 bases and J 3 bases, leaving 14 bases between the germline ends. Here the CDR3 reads CASSLQEGIYEQYF. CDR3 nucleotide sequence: TGTGCCAGCAGCTTACAGGAAGGGATCTACGAGCAGTACTTC. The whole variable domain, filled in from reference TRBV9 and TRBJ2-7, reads DSGVTQTPKHLITATGQRVTLRCSPRSGDLSVYWYQQSLDQGLQFLIQYYNGEERAKGNILERFSAQQFPDLHSELNLSSLELGDSALYFCASSLQEGIYEQYFGPGTRLTVT.

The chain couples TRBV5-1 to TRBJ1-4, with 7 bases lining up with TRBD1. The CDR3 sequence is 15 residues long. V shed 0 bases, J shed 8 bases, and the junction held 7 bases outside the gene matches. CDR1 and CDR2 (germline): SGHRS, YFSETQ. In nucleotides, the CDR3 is TGCGCCAGCAGCTTGGAGACAGGGATTGGGGAAAAACTGTTTTTT. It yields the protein CASSLETGIGEKLFF.

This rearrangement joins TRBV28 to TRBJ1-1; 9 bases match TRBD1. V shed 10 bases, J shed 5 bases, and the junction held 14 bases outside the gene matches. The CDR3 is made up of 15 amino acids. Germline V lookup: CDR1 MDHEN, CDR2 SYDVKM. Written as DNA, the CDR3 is TGTGCCACCTACGGGACAGGGCGGACGGGGACTGAAGCTTTCTTT. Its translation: CATYGTGRTGTEAFF.

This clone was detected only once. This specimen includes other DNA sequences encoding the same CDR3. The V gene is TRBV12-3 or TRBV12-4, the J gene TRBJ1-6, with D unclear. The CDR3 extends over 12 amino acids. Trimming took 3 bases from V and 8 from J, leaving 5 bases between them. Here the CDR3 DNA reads TGTGCCAGCAGTTTCCGGGATTCACCCCTCCACTTT. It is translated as CASSFRDSPLHF.

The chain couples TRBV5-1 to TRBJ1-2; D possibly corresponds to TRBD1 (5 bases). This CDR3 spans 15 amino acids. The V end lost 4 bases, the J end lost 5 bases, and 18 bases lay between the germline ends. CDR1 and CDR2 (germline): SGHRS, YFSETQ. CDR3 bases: TGCGCCAGCAGCCGGGACTTCGACTCCTTATATGGCTACACCTTC. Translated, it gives CASSRDFDSLYGYTF.

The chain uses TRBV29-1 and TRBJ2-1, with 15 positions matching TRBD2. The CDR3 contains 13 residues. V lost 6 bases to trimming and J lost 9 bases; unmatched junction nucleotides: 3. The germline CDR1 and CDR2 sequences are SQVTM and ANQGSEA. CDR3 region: CSVGTSGGIEQFF. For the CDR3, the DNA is TGCAGCGTCGGGACTAGCGGGGGGATTGAGCAGTTCTTC.

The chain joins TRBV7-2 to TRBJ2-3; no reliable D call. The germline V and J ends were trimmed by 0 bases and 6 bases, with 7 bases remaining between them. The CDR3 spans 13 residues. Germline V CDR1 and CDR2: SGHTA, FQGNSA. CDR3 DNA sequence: TGTGCCAGCAGCTTAGCGTACGCGGATACGCAGTATTTT. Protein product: CASSLAYADTQYF.

As DNA, the CDR3 is TGCGCCAGCAGCCCGGGGAACACCGGGGAGCTGTTTTTT. It yields the protein CASSPGNTGELFF. This chain connects TRBV4-1 to TRBJ2-2; D not certain. Germline-derived CDR1 and CDR2 are MGHRA and YSYEKL. The CDR3 loop spans 13 amino acids. V was trimmed by 4 bases and J by 1 base, leaving 4 bases between them.

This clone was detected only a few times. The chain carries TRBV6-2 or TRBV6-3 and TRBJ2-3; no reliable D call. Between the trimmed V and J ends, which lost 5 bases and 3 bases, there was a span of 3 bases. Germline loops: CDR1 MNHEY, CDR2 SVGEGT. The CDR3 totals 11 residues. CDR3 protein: CASSDTDTQYF. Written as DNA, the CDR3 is TGTGCCAGCAGTGATACAGATACGCAGTATTTT.

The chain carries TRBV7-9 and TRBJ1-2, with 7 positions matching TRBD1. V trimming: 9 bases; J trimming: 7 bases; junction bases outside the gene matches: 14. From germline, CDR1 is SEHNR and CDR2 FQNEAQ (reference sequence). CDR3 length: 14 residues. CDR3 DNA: TGTGCCAGTGGACAGGTCTCACATTCCCCTGGCTACACCTTC. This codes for CASGQVSHSPGYTF. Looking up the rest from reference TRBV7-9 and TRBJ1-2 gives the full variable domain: DTGVSQNPRHKITKRGQNVTFRCDPISEHNRLYWYRQTLGQGPEFLTYFQNEAQLEKSRLLSDRFSAERPKGSFSTLEIQRTEQGDSAMYLCASGQVSHSPGYTFGSGTRLTVV.

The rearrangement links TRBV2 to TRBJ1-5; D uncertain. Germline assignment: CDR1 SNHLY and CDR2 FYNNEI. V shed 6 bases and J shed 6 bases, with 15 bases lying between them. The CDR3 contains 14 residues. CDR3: CASSESGGPQPQHF. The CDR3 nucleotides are TGTGCCAGCAGCGAATCAGGTGGGCCTCAGCCCCAGCATTTT.

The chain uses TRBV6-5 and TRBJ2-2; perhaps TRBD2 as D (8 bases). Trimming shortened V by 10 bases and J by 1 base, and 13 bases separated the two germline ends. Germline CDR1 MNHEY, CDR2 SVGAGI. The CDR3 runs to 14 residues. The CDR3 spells CANGRGLNTGELFF. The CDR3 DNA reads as TGTGCCAACGGGAGGGGGCTGAACACCGGGGAGCTGTTTTTT.